These 30 T cell receptor beta chains originate from one sample sequenced in a study of control samples from healthy donors and cancer patients. The table came from immunoSEQ multiplex PCR; TCRdb's copy has only in-frame clones and leaves some out. The data hold around 68,000 clones, with approximately 88% observed a single time. The sample consisted of PBMCs. All receptors derive from a woman aged 50 to 60 with lung cancer.

The chain is built from TRBV7-9 and TRBJ1-1; 8 nucleotides line up with TRBD1. Germline CDR1 reads SEHNR; CDR2 reads FQNEAQ (reference sequence). This CDR3 is 13 amino acids long. J was trimmed by 8 bases and V by 5 bases; bases with no gene match: 7. The CDR3 nucleotides are TGTGCCAGCAGCGTTAGACAGGGGTCCGAAGCTTTCTTT. Residues: CASSVRQGSEAFF.

V gene TRBV28 combines with J gene TRBJ2-7, with D tentatively TRBD2 (5 bases). The germline V gene has CDR1 MDHEN and CDR2 SYDVKM. With 4 bases removed from V and 3 bases from J, the gap between germline ends came to 16 bases. The CDR3 is 15 amino acids. This CDR3 reads CASSSPLPRGYEQYF. The DNA of the CDR3 is TGTGCCAGCAGTTCACCCCTTCCCCGGGGCTACGAGCAGTACTTC.

The V call is TRBV14, the J call TRBJ2-7, with 9 positions matching TRBD2. This CDR3 is built from 16 residues. Germline V gene sequence: CDR1 SGHDN, CDR2 FVKESK. V gave up 0 bases and J gave up 5 bases; unmatched junction bases: 8. CDR3 amino acids: CASSQDVSGGLDEQYF. CDR3 bases: TGTGCCAGCAGCCAAGATGTGAGCGGGGGGCTGGACGAGCAGTACTTC.

CDR3 sequence: CASSEGTYNEQFF. The CDR3, as DNA: TGTGCCAGCAGCGAAGGGACCTACAATGAGCAGTTCTTC. V and J are TRBV7-8 and TRBJ2-1; D gene uncertain. V lost 5 bases to trimming and J lost 2 bases, with 7 bases between them. This CDR3 spans 13 amino acids. Germline V gene lookup returns CDR1 SGHVS and CDR2 FQNEAQ.

The gene calls are TRBV5-1 and TRBJ1-2, with a weak D call TRBD1 (5 bases). Trimming took 2 bases from V and 8 from J, leaving 22 bases between them. The CDR3 covers 16 residues. The germline V gene encodes CDR1 SGHRS and CDR2 YFSETQ. The CDR3 region is CASSFRTGGGRGGYTF. The CDR3 DNA reads as TGCGCCAGCAGCTTCCGGACGGGCGGGGGAAGAGGGGGCTACACCTTC.

The gene calls are TRBV30 and TRBJ1-1, with 7 positions matching TRBD1. This CDR3 has 16 amino acids. Germline V gene lookup returns CDR1 GTSNPN and CDR2 SVGIG (reference sequence). The V and J ends lost 4 bases and 5 bases, in that order; junction bases with no gene match: 16. This chain's CDR3 is CAWKKDPGQLSTEAFF. The CDR3 DNA reads TGTGCCTGGAAAAAAGACCCGGGACAGCTGAGTACTGAAGCTTTCTTT.

The chain joins TRBV7-9 to TRBJ1-4; 7 positions agree with TRBD1. Germline CDR1 reads SEHNR; CDR2 reads FQNEAQ (reference sequence). This CDR3 has 19 amino acids. Germline trimming cut 5 bases from V and 0 bases from J; bases unmatched to any gene: 15. The CDR3 protein is CASSKGRTGTIATNEKLFF. The CDR3 coding sequence is TGTGCCAGCAGCAAAGGTCGGACAGGTACCATTGCAACTAATGAAAAACTGTTTTTT.

This chain links TRBV18 with TRBJ1-1; no clear D gene. Trimming removed 2 bases from V and 0 bases from J, with 7 bases in between. The CDR3 contains 14 residues. Germline V lookup: CDR1 KGHSH, CDR2 LQKENI. The CDR3 reads CASSPTGMNTEAFF. CDR3 DNA: TGTGCCAGCTCACCAACCGGGATGAACACTGAAGCTTTCTTT.

The V gene is TRBV18, the J gene TRBJ2-6, with D possibly matching TRBD1 (7 bases). CDR3 length: 18 amino acids. V was clipped by 4 bases and J by 0 bases, with 16 bases between them. Per germline, CDR1 KGHSH and CDR2 LQKENI. The CDR3 sequence is CASSRGDSLASGANVLTF. Here the CDR3 DNA reads TGTGCCAGCTCACGGGGGGACAGCCTTGCCTCTGGGGCCAACGTCCTGACTTTC.

The chain links TRBV18 to TRBJ2-3; 11 nucleotides align to TRBD2. V shed 3 bases and J 4 bases; nucleotides not matched to a gene: 12. This CDR3 is built from 18 residues. Germline-derived CDR1 and CDR2 are KGHSH and LQKENI. The CDR3 reads CASSPDSGGSGGADTQYF. In DNA form, the CDR3 reads TGTGCCAGCTCACCTGACTCCGGTGGTAGCGGGGGGGCAGATACGCAGTATTTT.

The V call is TRBV28, the J call TRBJ1-2, with TRBD1 matching 11 bases. The germline V gene has CDR1 MDHEN and CDR2 SYDVKM. This CDR3 has 16 amino acids. Germline trimming cut 3 bases from V and 4 bases from J; bases unmatched to any gene: 7. This CDR3 is CASSLSRTGGGYGYTF. In DNA, the CDR3 is TGTGCCAGCAGTTTGTCAAGGACAGGGGGCGGCTATGGCTACACCTTC.

This chain uses TRBV11-2 with TRBJ1-2; D gene unclear. The V end was cut by 1 base, the J end by 6 bases, with 9 bases between. Germline loops: CDR1 SGHAT, CDR2 FQNNGV. This CDR3 spans 13 amino acids. The CDR3 coding sequence is TGTGCCAGCAGCTTAGTGGCAGAGAATGGCTACACCTTC. It yields the protein CASSLVAENGYTF.

CDR3 protein: CASSFGGNTEAFF. CDR3 DNA: TGCGCCAGCAGTTTCGGGGGGAACACTGAAGCTTTCTTT. The genes are TRBV5-1 and TRBJ1-1, with D possibly TRBD1 on 5 matching bases. V lost 5 bases to trimming and J lost 1 base, with 9 bases between them. CDR1 SGHRS and CDR2 YFSETQ come from the germline V gene. The CDR3 covers 13 residues.

V usage is TRBV28 and J usage is TRBJ1-2, with TRBD1 matching 8 bases. CDR1 and CDR2 from the germline V gene are MDHEN and SYDVKM. The V and J ends lost 4 bases and 4 bases, in that order; junction bases with no gene match: 2. The CDR3 spans 13 residues. CDR3 sequence reads: CASSSGQVYGYTF. In DNA form, the CDR3 reads TGTGCCAGCAGTTCGGGACAGGTCTATGGCTACACCTTC.

This clone was recorded once. The V and J genes are TRBV24-1 and TRBJ2-1, with TRBD1 identical over 11 bases. J was trimmed by 7 bases and V by 6 bases; bases with no gene match: 7. Germline values: CDR1 KGHDR, CDR2 SFDVKD. This CDR3 spans 15 amino acids. The CDR3 DNA reads as TGTGCCACCAGTACGGCCGGGACAGGGGGAAATGAGCAGTTCTTC. This encodes CATSTAGTGGNEQFF.

The chain employs TRBV7-2 and TRBJ1-4, with 7 bases identical to TRBD1. CDR1 and CDR2 from the germline V gene are SGHTA and FQGNSA. J was trimmed by 8 bases and V by 2 bases; bases with no gene match: 8. The CDR3 contains 15 residues. CDR3 nucleotides: TGTGCCAGCAGCTTAATGACGACAGGGCGGGAAAAACTGTTTTTT. Its translation: CASSLMTTGREKLFF.

The chain uses TRBV2 and TRBJ1-4, with D unclear. V shed 7 bases and J shed 6 bases, with 18 bases lying between them. The CDR3 covers 15 residues. Germline loops: CDR1 SNHLY, CDR2 FYNNEI. CDR3 coding DNA: TGTGCCAGCAAAATAAGGACGGGGATGGATGAAAAACTGTTTTTT. It codes for CASKIRTGMDEKLFF.

This rearrangement joins TRBV6-2 or TRBV6-3 to TRBJ1-5, with TRBD1 identical over 7 bases. V lost 4 bases, J lost 4 bases, and 7 bases stayed unmatched. CDR1 is MNHEY and CDR2 is SVGEGT in the germline V gene. The length of the CDR3 is 15 residues. In DNA form, the CDR3 reads TGTGCCAGCAGTTTCCCCCGGGACAGAAATCAGCCCCAGCATTTT. Its protein product is CASSFPRDRNQPQHF.

The chain joins TRBV6-6 to TRBJ2-7, with 9 bases lining up with TRBD1. V gave up 6 bases and J gave up 6 bases; unmatched junction bases: 3. The CDR3 is made up of 12 amino acids. CDR1 and CDR2 from the germline V gene are MNHNY and SVGAGI (reference sequence). The CDR3 loop is CASREQGAEQYF. The CDR3, as DNA: TGTGCCAGCAGAGAACAGGGGGCCGAGCAGTACTTC.

A single count supports this clone. The rearrangement joins TRBV6-5 to TRBJ1-1, with D possibly TRBD1 on 5 matching bases. CDR3 length: 14 residues. Germline V gene sequence: CDR1 MNHEY, CDR2 SVGAGI. V was pared by 4 bases and J by 0 bases, with 9 bases between. The CDR3 loop is CASSSAGLNTEAFF. The CDR3 coding sequence is TGTGCCAGCAGTTCTGCGGGGCTGAACACTGAAGCTTTCTTT.

V usage is TRBV7-8 and J usage is TRBJ1-2; 8 bases line up with TRBD1. With V trimmed by 5 bases and J by 2 bases, 1 base remained unmatched. CDR3 length: 13 residues. Looked up from germline, CDR1 is SGHVS and CDR2 is FQNEAQ. CDR3 protein: CASSAGGNYGYTF. The CDR3 DNA sequence: TGTGCCAGCAGCGCAGGGGGCAACTATGGCTACACCTTC.

V usage is TRBV6-5 and J usage is TRBJ1-5, with 7 bases that match TRBD1. V trimming: 7 bases; J trimming: 4 bases; junction bases outside the gene matches: 4. The V gene's germline CDR1 is MNHEY and CDR2 SVGAGI. This CDR3 spans 13 amino acids. CDR3 protein: CASTPDRNQPQHF. CDR3 in DNA: TGTGCCAGCACCCCGGACAGGAATCAGCCCCAGCATTTT.

The J gene is TRBJ2-5, the V gene TRBV24-1; 8 nucleotides agree with TRBD1. The CDR3 is made up of 13 amino acids. The junction had 4 bases not matched to a gene; V was cut back by 7 bases and J by 4 bases. Germline V gives CDR1 KGHDR, CDR2 SFDVKD. CDR3 amino acids: CATSRGPGETQYF. The DNA for the CDR3 is TGTGCCACCAGCAGGGGGCCGGGAGAGACCCAGTACTTC.

The V gene is TRBV27, the J gene TRBJ1-3; D not resolved. The germline V and J ends were trimmed by 0 bases and 2 bases, with 2 bases remaining between them. This CDR3 contains 13 residues. CDR1 and CDR2 (germline): MNHEY, SMNVEV (reference sequence). CDR3 sequence (DNA): TGTGCCAGCAGTTTATCGCCTGGAAACACCATATATTTT. Its translation: CASSLSPGNTIYF.

This rearrangement joins TRBV7-2 to TRBJ2-5, with TRBD2 matching 7 bases. J gave up 11 bases and V 0 bases, and 12 bases lay outside the gene matches. Germline CDR1 and CDR2: SGHTA and FQGNSA. This CDR3 is 15 amino acids long. The CDR3, as DNA: TGTGCCAGCAGCTTAGCGCCAAGCGGGGTACAGGAGCAGTACTTC. Translating it yields CASSLAPSGVQEQYF.

The chain couples TRBV19 to TRBJ2-7; D remains unclear. V lost 9 bases to trimming and J lost 1 base, with 13 bases between them. The CDR3 is 13 amino acids. CDR1 is LNHDA and CDR2 is SQIVND in the germline V gene (reference sequence). The CDR3 reads CASSRAESYEQYF. The CDR3, as DNA: TGTGCCAGCAGTCGGGCTGAATCCTACGAGCAGTACTTC.

This clone occurred a few times. The rearrangement uses TRBV7-9 and TRBJ1-2; 7 nucleotides match TRBD1. Germline V gives CDR1 SEHNR, CDR2 FQNEAQ (reference sequence). The ends lost 7 bases at V and 1 base at J; junction bases unmatched: 12. CDR3 length: 16 amino acids. The CDR3 DNA reads as TGTGCCAGCACCACCTTTTCCGGGACAGTTAACTATGGCTACACCTTC. It codes for CASTTFSGTVNYGYTF.

This chain connects TRBV7-9 to TRBJ1-6; no reliable D call. V dropped 5 bases and J dropped 5 bases, with 4 bases sitting between them. The V gene's germline CDR1 is SEHNR and CDR2 FQNEAQ (reference sequence). The CDR3 covers 12 residues. CDR3 sequence: CASSADNSPLHF. CDR3 sequence (DNA): TGTGCCAGCAGCGCGGATAATTCACCCCTCCACTTT. The entire variable domain, with the rest obtained from reference TRBV7-9 and TRBJ1-6, is as follows: DTGVSQNPRHKITKRGQNVTFRCDPISEHNRLYWYRQTLGQGPEFLTYFQNEAQLEKSRLLSDRFSAERPKGSFSTLEIQRTEQGDSAMYLCASSADNSPLHFGNGTRLTVT.

The chain employs TRBV7-2 and TRBJ2-5, with D possibly matching TRBD1 (5 bases). V lost 5 bases and J 3 bases, leaving 19 bases between the germline ends. The CDR3 length is 16 residues. Germline CDR1 is SGHTA and CDR2 is FQGNSA. CDR3 DNA sequence: TGTGCCAGCAGCGGAGCCCTCAACAGGCTCAAAGAGACCCAGTACTTC. Amino acids: CASSGALNRLKETQYF.

The CDR3, as DNA: TGTGCCAGTAGTACCGGGTGGGAGAACACTGAAGCTTTCTTT. As protein: CASSTGWENTEAFF. The genes are TRBV19 and TRBJ1-1; D uncertain. With 4 bases removed from V and 1 base from J, the gap between germline ends came to 10 bases. The CDR3 has 14 amino acids. Germline V gene data show CDR1 as LNHDA and CDR2 as SQIVND (reference sequence).